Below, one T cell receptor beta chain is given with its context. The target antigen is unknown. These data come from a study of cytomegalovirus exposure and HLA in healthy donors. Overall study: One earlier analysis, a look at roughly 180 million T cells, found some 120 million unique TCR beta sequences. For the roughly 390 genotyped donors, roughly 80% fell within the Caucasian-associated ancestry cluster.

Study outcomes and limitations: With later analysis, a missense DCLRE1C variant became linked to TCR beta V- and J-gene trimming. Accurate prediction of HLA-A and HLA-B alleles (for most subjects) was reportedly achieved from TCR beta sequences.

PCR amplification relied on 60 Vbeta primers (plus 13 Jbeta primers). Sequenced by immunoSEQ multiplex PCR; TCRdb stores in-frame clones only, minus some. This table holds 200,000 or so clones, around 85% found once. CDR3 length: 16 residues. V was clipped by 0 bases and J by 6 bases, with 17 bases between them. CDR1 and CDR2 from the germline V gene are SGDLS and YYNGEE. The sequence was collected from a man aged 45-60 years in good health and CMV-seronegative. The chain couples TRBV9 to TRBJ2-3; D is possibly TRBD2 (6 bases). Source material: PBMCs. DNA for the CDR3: TGTGCCAGCAGCGTAGGTGGCCGGCCGGGGGTGGATACGCAGTATTTT. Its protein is CASSVGGRPGVDTQYF.